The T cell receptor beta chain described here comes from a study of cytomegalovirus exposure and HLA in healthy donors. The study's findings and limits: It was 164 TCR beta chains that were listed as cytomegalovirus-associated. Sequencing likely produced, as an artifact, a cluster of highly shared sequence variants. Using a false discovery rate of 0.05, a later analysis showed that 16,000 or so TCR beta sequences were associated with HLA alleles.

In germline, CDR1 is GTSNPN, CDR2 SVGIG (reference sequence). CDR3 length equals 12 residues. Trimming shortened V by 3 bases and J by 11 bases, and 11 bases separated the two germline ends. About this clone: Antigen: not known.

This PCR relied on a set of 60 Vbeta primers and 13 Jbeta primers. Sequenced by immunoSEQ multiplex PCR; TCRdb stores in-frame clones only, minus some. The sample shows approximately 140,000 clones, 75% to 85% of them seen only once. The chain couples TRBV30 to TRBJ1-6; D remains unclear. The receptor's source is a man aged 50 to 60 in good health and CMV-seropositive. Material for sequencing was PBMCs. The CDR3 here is CAWRGGQTPLHF. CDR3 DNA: TGTGCCTGGAGAGGCGGGCAAACACCCCTCCACTTT. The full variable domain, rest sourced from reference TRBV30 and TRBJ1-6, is SQTIHQWPATLVQPVGSPLSLECTVEGTSNPNLYWYRQAAGRGLQLLFYSVGIGQISSEVPQNLSASRPQDRQFILSSKKLLLSDSGFYLCAWRGGQTPLHFGNGTRLTVT.